This record covers a single TCR beta chain. Its antigen is not known. The data derive from a study of lymphopenia after photon versus proton radiotherapy. General observations from the study: After the lymphocyte nadir, photon-treated repertoires showed oligoclonal expansion, especially of CD8+ Temra cells.

TCRdb's table, derived via immunoSEQ multiplex PCR, lists solely in-frame clones and lacks some. The table lists tens of thousands of clones, about 82% of them singletons, with around 10% in the top ten. Trimming took 7 bases from V and 8 from J; bases not matched to a gene: 19. Germline V gene lookup returns CDR1 MDHEN and CDR2 SYDVKM. The CDR3 extends over 17 amino acids. Here the sequenced sample was peripheral blood, taken from a patient treated with proton-based radiotherapy. The chain is built from TRBV28 and TRBJ1-1; 10 bases are a match to TRBD1. The TCR sequence derives from a woman aged 65 to 85 with pancreatic cancer. Some clones in this sample may be carry-over from other donors' samples. The CDR3 protein is CASNGYDRGQSKEEAFF. DNA for the CDR3: TGTGCCAGCAACGGTTATGACAGGGGGCAAAGTAAAGAGGAAGCTTTCTTT.